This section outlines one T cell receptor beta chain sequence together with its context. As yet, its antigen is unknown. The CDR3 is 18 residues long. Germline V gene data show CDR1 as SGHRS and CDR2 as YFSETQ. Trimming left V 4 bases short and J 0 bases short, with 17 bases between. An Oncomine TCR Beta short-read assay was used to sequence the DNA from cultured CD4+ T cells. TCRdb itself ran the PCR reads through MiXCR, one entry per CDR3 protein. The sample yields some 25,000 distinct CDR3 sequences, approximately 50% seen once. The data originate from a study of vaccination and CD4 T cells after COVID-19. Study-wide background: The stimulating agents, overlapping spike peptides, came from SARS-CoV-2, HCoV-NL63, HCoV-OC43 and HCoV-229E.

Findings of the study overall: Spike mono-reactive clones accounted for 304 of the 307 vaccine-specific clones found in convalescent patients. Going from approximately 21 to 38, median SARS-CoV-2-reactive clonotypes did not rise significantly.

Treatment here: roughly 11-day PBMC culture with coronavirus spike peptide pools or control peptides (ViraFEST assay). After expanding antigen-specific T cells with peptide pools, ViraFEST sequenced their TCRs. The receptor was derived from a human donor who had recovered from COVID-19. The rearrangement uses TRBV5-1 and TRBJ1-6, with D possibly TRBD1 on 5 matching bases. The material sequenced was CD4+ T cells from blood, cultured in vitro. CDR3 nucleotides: TGCGCCAGCAGCAGAACCGGGACCGCGAGCTCCTATAATTCACCCCTCCACTTT. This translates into CASSRTGTASSYNSPLHF.